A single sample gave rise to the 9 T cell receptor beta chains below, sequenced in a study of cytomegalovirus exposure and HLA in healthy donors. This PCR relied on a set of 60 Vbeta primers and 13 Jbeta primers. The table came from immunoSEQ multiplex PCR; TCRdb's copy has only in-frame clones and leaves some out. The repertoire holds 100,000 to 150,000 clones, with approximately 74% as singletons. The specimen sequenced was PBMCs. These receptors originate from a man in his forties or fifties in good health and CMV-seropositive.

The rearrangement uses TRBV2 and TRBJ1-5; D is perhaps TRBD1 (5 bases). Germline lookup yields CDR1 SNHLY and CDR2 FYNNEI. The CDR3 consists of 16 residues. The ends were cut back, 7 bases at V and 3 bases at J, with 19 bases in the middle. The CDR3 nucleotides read TGTGCCAGCACCCTGGAGGGGCAAAGTATCAATCAGCCCCAGCATTTT. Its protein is CASTLEGQSINQPQHF.

DNA of the CDR3: TGCGCCAGCAGCTTGGCGCCGGGGGACAGATATAATTCACCCCTCCACTTT. As protein: CASSLAPGDRYNSPLHF. The genes are TRBV5-1 and TRBJ1-6, with TRBD1 matching over 7 bases. The length of the CDR3 is 17 residues. Germline CDR1 is SGHRS and CDR2 is YFSETQ. V gave up 0 bases and J gave up 4 bases; unmatched junction bases: 7.

CDR3 protein: CASSLGWNRGQGYTF. The CDR3 nucleotides are TGTGCCAGCAGCTTAGGGTGGAACAGGGGGCAAGGCTACACCTTC. This rearrangement joins TRBV7-9 to TRBJ1-2; 9 bases are shared with TRBD1. This CDR3 spans 15 amino acids. Germline values: CDR1 SEHNR, CDR2 FQNEAQ (reference sequence). The ends lost 1 base at V and 8 bases at J; junction bases unmatched: 8. Filled out from reference TRBV7-9 and TRBJ1-2, the complete variable domain reads DTGVSQNPRHKITKRGQNVTFRCDPISEHNRLYWYRQTLGQGPEFLTYFQNEAQLEKSRLLSDRFSAERPKGSFSTLEIQRTEQGDSAMYLCASSLGWNRGQGYTFGSGTRLTVV.

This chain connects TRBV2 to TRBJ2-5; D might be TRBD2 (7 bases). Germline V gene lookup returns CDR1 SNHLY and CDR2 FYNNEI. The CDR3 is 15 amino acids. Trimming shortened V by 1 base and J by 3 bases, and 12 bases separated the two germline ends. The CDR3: CASSEGGGQEETQYF. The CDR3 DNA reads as TGTGCCAGCAGTGAAGGGGGGGGGCAGGAAGAGACCCAGTACTTC.

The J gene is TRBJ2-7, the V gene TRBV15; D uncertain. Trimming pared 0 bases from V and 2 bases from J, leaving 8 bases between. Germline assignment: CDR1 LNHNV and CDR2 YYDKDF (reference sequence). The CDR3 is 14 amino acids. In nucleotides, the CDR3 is TGTGCCACCAGCAGAGATGGTGAGGCCTACGAGCAGTACTTC. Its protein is CATSRDGEAYEQYF.

CDR3 bases: TGCGCCAGCAGCTTGAAGAGGGGGCGAAACACAGATACGCAGTATTTT. Translation gives CASSLKRGRNTDTQYF. The chain recombines TRBV5-1 with TRBJ2-3; TRBD1 matches at 7 bases. The V gene's germline CDR1 is SGHRS and CDR2 YFSETQ. The CDR3 contains 16 residues. The trim removed 1 base at V and 2 bases at J, leaving 7 bases unmatched.

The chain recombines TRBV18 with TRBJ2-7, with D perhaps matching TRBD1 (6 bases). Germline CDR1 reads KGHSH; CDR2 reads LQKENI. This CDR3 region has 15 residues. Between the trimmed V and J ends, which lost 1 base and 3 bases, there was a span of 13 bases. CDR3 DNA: TGTGCCAGCTCACCACTCGGGACACGGGACTACGAGCAGTACTTC. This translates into CASSPLGTRDYEQYF.

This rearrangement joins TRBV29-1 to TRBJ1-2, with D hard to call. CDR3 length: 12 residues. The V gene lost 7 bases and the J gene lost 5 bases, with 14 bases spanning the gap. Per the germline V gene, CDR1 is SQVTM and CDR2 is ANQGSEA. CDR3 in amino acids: CSGGSGSYGYTF. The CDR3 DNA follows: TGCAGCGGGGGATCGGGGAGTTATGGCTACACCTTC.

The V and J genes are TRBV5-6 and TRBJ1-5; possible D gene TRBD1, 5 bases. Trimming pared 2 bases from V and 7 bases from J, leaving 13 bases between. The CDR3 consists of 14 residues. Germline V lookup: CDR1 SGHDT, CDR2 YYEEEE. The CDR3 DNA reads TGTGCCAGCAGCTTTAACCAGGGTAAGCAGCCCCAGCATTTT. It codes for CASSFNQGKQPQHF.